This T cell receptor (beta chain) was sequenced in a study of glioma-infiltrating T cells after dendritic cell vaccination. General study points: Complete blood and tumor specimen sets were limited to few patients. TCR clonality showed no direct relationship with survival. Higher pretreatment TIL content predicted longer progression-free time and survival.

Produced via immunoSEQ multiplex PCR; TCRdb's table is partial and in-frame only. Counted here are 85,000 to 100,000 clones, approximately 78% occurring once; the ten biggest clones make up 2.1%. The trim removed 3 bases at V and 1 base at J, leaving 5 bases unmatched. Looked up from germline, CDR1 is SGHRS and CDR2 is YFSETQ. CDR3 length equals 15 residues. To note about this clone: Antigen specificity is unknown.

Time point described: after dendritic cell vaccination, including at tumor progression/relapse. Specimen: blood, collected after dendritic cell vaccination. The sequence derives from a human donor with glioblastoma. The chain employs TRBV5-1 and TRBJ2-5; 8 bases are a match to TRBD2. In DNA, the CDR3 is TGCGCCAGCAGCTCCAGCGGGAGCCCCCAAGAGACCCAGTACTTC. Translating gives CASSSSGSPQETQYF.